This T cell receptor (beta chain) was found in a study of blood T cell repertoires in COVID-19. On the study more broadly: Acute and convalescent COVID-19 samples came from the United States, Italy and Spain. T cells, B-cell-depleted T cells, or PBMCs supplied cDNA or gDNA.

This CDR3 is 17 amino acids long. After removal of 2 bases from V and 0 bases from J, the junction contained 7 bases not matched to a gene. CDR1 SGHTS and CDR2 YDEGEE come from the germline V gene. The study drew participants aged about 18 to 89 years from 20 to 30 US areas. Each recovered donor of Cohort 3 presented with two negative PCRs, clearance, or symptom resolution. Libraries were prepared by immunoSEQ multiplex PCR; TCRdb keeps only in-frame clonotypes and omits some of them. The data hold around 250,000 clones, with around 81% observed a single time. The chain employs TRBV5-8 and TRBJ1-3; 8 nucleotides match TRBD1. What was sequenced was PBMCs or T cells enriched from blood (not recorded which). The receptor comes from a man aged 50-59 years who had recovered from COVID-19. CDR3 nucleotide sequence: TGTGCCAGCAGCTTTGACCCCAGGGGGCACTCTGGAAACACCATATATTTT. It yields the protein CASSFDPRGHSGNTIYF.